This T cell receptor (beta chain) was observed in a study of regulatory T cells in long-lasting Graves disease. The study, taken as a whole, reports: Relative to newly diagnosed Graves' patients, persistent ones had lower TCR diversity. More public clonotypes were shared by persistent patients (about 2,700) than by new patients (about 1,000). Preferential use of TRBV28, TRBJ1-2 and TRBJ2-5 was seen in persistent disease.

Stated time point: persistent/refractory GD, antithyroid drugs over 5 years with positive TRAb. Generation of the TCR library employed RNA extracted from PBMCs. Trimming cost V 2 bases and J 7 bases, with 10 bases left between them. CDR1 and CDR2 (germline): SGDLS, YYNGEE. The CDR3 length is 12 residues. This clonotype was seen ten or more times. Its antigen is unknown. The authors built TCR beta libraries using iRepertoire HTBI primers and Arm-PCR of CDR3 regions. TCRdb passed the multiplex PCR reads through MiXCR, listing each CDR3 protein once. The data hold some 440,000 distinct CDR3 sequences, with less than 25% observed a single time.

This chain uses TRBV9 with TRBJ2-7; D possibly matches TRBD1 or TRBD2 (6 bases each). This TCR came from a female donor with Graves disease. Material: peripheral blood mononuclear cells (PBMCs), obtained when the disease was refractory, from a patient treated with antithyroid drugs. CDR3 in DNA: TGTGCCAGCAGCGTCGAGGGGGGAGAGCAGTACTTC. Protein sequence: CASSVEGGEQYF.